Presented here are 7 T cell receptor beta chains from one specimen sequenced in a study of regulatory and conventional T cells in RAG deficiency. Genomic DNA came from blood conventional CD4+ T cells gated CD25-low CD127-high. Clones were read by immunoSEQ multiplex PCR, and TCRdb kept only the in-frame ones, dropping some. The table has more than 20,000 clones, 95% to 96% seen once. The data were also submitted as part of a second study, on regulatory T cells. Turning to that study: The primer mix had 52 TRBV and 13 TRBJ primers.

Sequenced: CD25- CD4+ T cells sorted from blood. All receptors come from a human donor in good health.

V usage is TRBV10-3 and J usage is TRBJ1-5; D gene uncertain. The length of the CDR3 is 14 residues. CDR1 ENHRY and CDR2 SYGVKD come from the germline V gene. Trimming cost V 0 bases and J 7 bases, with 10 bases left between them. The CDR3 spells CAISESRVNQPQHF. Written as DNA, the CDR3 is TGTGCCATCAGTGAGTCTCGGGTTAACCAGCCCCAGCATTTT.

The rearrangement uses TRBV5-1 and TRBJ1-2, with D tentatively TRBD1 (5 bases). Trimming cost V 4 bases and J 3 bases, with 16 bases left between them. CDR1 is SGHRS, CDR2 YFSETQ, per germline. The CDR3 totals 15 residues. CDR3 sequence (DNA): TGCGCCAGCAGCCGGGACGCCCGGGAGGACTATGGCTACACCTTC. It specifies CASSRDAREDYGYTF.

The V call is TRBV5-1, the J call TRBJ2-7, with 9 bases aligning to TRBD2. The junction had 12 bases not matched to a gene; V was cut back by 0 bases and J by 2 bases. This CDR3 is 18 amino acids long. Germline assignment: CDR1 SGHRS and CDR2 YFSETQ. CDR3 protein: CASSLEAAGGLLAYEQYF. The CDR3 DNA reads as TGCGCCAGCAGCTTGGAGGCGGCGGGGGGGCTCCTCGCCTACGAGCAGTACTTC.

The CDR3: CASSSQTYEQYF. The DNA for the CDR3 is TGCGCCAGCAGCTCCCAGACCTACGAGCAGTACTTC. The chain couples TRBV5-1 to TRBJ2-7; D gene unclear. The V gene's germline CDR1 is SGHRS and CDR2 YFSETQ. This CDR3 comprises 12 residues. V was pared by 3 bases and J by 2 bases, with 6 bases between.

The V call is TRBV18, the J call TRBJ1-2; 8 bases are shared with TRBD1. The CDR3 is 14 amino acids. Losses at the gene ends were 4 bases for V and 1 base for J; bases not matched to a gene: 2. Germline CDR1 is KGHSH and CDR2 is LQKENI. CDR3 coding DNA: TGTGCCAGCTCACGCGACAGGGGTAACTATGGCTACACCTTC. This encodes CASSRDRGNYGYTF.

This chain connects TRBV5-1 to TRBJ1-6; the match to TRBD1 covers 10 bases. The CDR3 contains 17 residues. CDR1 SGHRS and CDR2 YFSETQ come from the germline V gene. The V and J ends lost 2 bases and 5 bases, in that order; junction bases with no gene match: 7. The CDR3 region is CASSLPGQGTNNSPLHF. The CDR3, as DNA: TGCGCCAGCAGCTTACCGGGACAGGGGACGAATAATTCACCCCTCCACTTT.

This sequence joins TRBV4-2 and TRBJ1-5, with D possibly TRBD1 on 6 matching bases. Trimming shortened V by 0 bases and J by 2 bases, and 11 bases separated the two germline ends. In germline, CDR1 is LGHNA, CDR2 YNFKEQ. The CDR3 is made up of 16 amino acids. CDR3 in DNA: TGTGCCAGCAGCCAAGAGGGGGGGCGCGGCAATCAGCCCCAGCATTTT. Amino acids: CASSQEGGRGNQPQHF.